This T cell receptor beta chain is drawn from a study of T cells after yellow fever vaccination. TCRdb itself ran the 5' RACE reads through MiXCR, one entry per CDR3 protein. The sample has 450,000 to 650,000 distinct CDR3 sequences; roughly 14% are singletons. Study findings and constraints: Primary-vaccination clones mostly resurfaced post-booster (under 98% CD4, around 88% CD8).

This clonotype was counted a few times. Its specificity is not known. CDR1 is MDHEN and CDR2 is SYDVKM in the germline V gene. CDR3 length equals 10 residues. Unmatched junction bases numbered 2, after V lost 9 bases and J lost 9 bases. The chain carries TRBV28 and TRBJ2-1, with TRBD1 matching 7 bases. The sample was PBMCs, taken on the day of the yellow fever booster vaccination. The TCR comes from a man younger than 45 who received the YFV17D yellow fever vaccine. The chain's CDR3 is CASRDSEQFF. CDR3 bases: TGTGCCAGTCGGGACAGTGAGCAGTTCTTC.